Sequencing of this T cell receptor beta chain was carried out in a study of blood T cell repertoires in COVID-19. Study-wide context: The United States, Italy and Spain provided the acute and convalescent COVID-19 samples. The cDNA or gDNA used as material had been derived from T cells, B-cell-depleted T cells, or PBMCs.

In the study's own analysis: Amplification from reference gene primers served as the basis for estimated nucleated cell counts. The assay was immunoSEQ multiplex PCR, and TCRdb's table has in-frame clones only and misses some. That table furnishes V, J and clone size, whereas the DNA furnished D and trimming. Of some 270,000 clones in the sample, roughly 89% were seen once. This clone was seen more than once but under ten times. The sequence was obtained from a woman in her thirties or forties who had recovered from COVID-19. The sample consisted of peripheral blood.

CDR3 DNA sequence: TGTGCCAGCAGTTGGGACTTTAAATACGAGCAGTACTTC. Protein: CASSWDFKYEQYF. The rearrangement uses TRBV28 and TRBJ2-7; D is perhaps TRBD2 (6 bases). The CDR3 contains 13 residues. The V and J ends lost 4 bases and 4 bases respectively, with 11 bases between them. Germline assignment: CDR1 MDHEN and CDR2 SYDVKM.